The 22 T cell receptor beta chains in this list originate from one sample, sequenced in a study of blood T cell repertoires in COVID-19. This table comes from immunoSEQ multiplex PCR, and its TCRdb copy is limited to in-frame clones, with some not included. The sample contains 95,000 to 150,000 clones, 85% of which appear only once. The sample was peripheral blood. These receptors were obtained from a woman at least 80 years old with acute or convalescent COVID-19.

J is TRBJ2-5 and V is TRBV14, with D perhaps TRBD2 (7 bases). Germline assignment: CDR1 SGHDN and CDR2 FVKESK. The V end lost 2 bases, the J end lost 2 bases, and 18 bases lay between the germline ends. The CDR3 is 17 amino acids. The CDR3 region is CASSQPLGGPRQETQYF. The CDR3, as DNA: TGTGCCAGCAGCCAACCCCTGGGGGGGCCCCGGCAAGAGACCCAGTACTTC.

V and J are TRBV6-5 and TRBJ2-1; TRBD2 matches 8 bases. The CDR3 runs to 13 residues. Trimming cost V 6 bases and J 7 bases; bases outside gene matches: 5. Per the germline V gene, CDR1 is MNHEY and CDR2 is SVGAGI. CDR3 DNA sequence: TGTGCCAGCAGCATCGGACTAGCAAATGAGCAGTTCTTC. Translated: CASSIGLANEQFF.

The chain carries TRBV6-5 and TRBJ1-5; the D gene is possibly TRBD1 (5 bases). The CDR3 runs to 15 residues. With 6 bases removed from V and 1 base from J, the gap between germline ends came to 13 bases. Germline CDR1 MNHEY, CDR2 SVGAGI. CDR3 coding DNA: TGTGCCAGCAGCCATCGCGGGGCAAGCAATCAGCCCCAGCATTTT. Translated: CASSHRGASNQPQHF.

This clone came up once. The chain is built from TRBV11-2 and TRBJ1-1; D gene unclear. The CDR3 consists of 11 residues. V lost 2 bases, J lost 6 bases, and 4 bases lay in between. CDR1 and CDR2 (germline): SGHAT, FQNNGV. CDR3 sequence: CASSLKPEAFF. The DNA for the CDR3 is TGTGCCAGCAGCTTAAAGCCTGAAGCTTTCTTT.

The CDR3 coding sequence is TGTGCCAGCAGGGGTTGGGGGGGCTCCTACAATGAGCAGTTCTTC. Translating gives CASRGWGGSYNEQFF. V and J are TRBV27 and TRBJ2-1, with 7 bases that match TRBD2. CDR3 length: 15 amino acids. The germline V gene encodes CDR1 MNHEY and CDR2 SMNVEV (reference sequence). V was clipped by 6 bases and J by 0 bases; unmatched bases: 5.

This chain connects TRBV2 to TRBJ2-1; 9 nucleotides line up with TRBD1. V trimming: 5 bases; J trimming: 8 bases; junction bases outside the gene matches: 7. From germline, CDR1 is SNHLY and CDR2 FYNNEI. The CDR3 covers 14 residues. The CDR3 reads CASSKGQGIYEQFF. CDR3 coding DNA: TGTGCCAGCAGTAAAGGACAGGGGATCTATGAGCAGTTCTTC.

This clone was counted a single time. The genes are TRBV7-8 and TRBJ2-1, with unresolved D. The CDR3 is made up of 12 amino acids. Germline loops: CDR1 SGHVS, CDR2 FQNEAQ. The germline V and J ends were trimmed by 5 bases and 6 bases, with 8 bases remaining between them. CDR3 coding DNA: TGTGCCAGCAGCCGTCTAATCAATGAGCAGTTCTTC. Translating gives CASSRLINEQFF. The whole variable domain, remainder taken from reference TRBV7-8 and TRBJ2-1, is GAGVSQSPRYKVAKRGQDVALRCDPISGHVSLFWYQQALGQGPEFLTYFQNEAQLDKSGLPSDRFFAERPEGSVSTLKIQRTQQEDSAVYLCASSRLINEQFFGPGTRLTVL.

The chain links TRBV28 to TRBJ2-6; D remains unclear. This CDR3 comprises 14 residues. Germline CDR1 is MDHEN and CDR2 is SYDVKM. V lost 8 bases and J lost 0, with 8 bases in between. The DNA of the CDR3 is TGTGCCAGCGTAGATAACTCTGGGGCCAACGTCCTGACTTTC. As protein: CASVDNSGANVLTF.

This rearrangement joins TRBV13 to TRBJ1-2; D perhaps matches TRBD1 (5 bases). This CDR3 comprises 13 residues. The ends were cut back, 0 bases at V and 8 bases at J, with 10 bases in the middle. From germline, CDR1 is PRHDT and CDR2 FYEKMQ (reference sequence). CDR3 in DNA: TGTGCCAGCAGCTTAGGCCAAAGGGGAGGCTACACCTTC. Amino acids: CASSLGQRGGYTF.

The chain is built from TRBV18 and TRBJ1-3; D is unresolved. CDR3 length: 18 residues. Germline loops: CDR1 KGHSH, CDR2 LQKENI. Trimming left V 3 bases short and J 0 bases short, with 18 bases between. This CDR3 reads CASSPLNEVFYSGNTIYF. The CDR3, as DNA: TGTGCCAGCTCACCTCTAAATGAGGTGTTTTACTCTGGAAACACCATATATTTT.

The chain joins TRBV5-5 to TRBJ2-5; 8 bases map to TRBD1. CDR3 length equals 14 residues. Germline-derived CDR1 and CDR2 are SGHKS and YYEKEE (reference sequence). V lost 4 bases, J lost 5 bases, and 7 bases stayed unmatched. The CDR3 here is CASSLKDRDETQYF. CDR3 in DNA: TGTGCCAGCAGCCTTAAGGACAGGGACGAGACCCAGTACTTC.

This clone was counted a single time. The rearrangement links TRBV6-2 or TRBV6-3 to TRBJ1-5; D is perhaps TRBD1 (5 bases). V was trimmed by 5 bases and J by 2 bases, leaving 13 bases between them. The length of the CDR3 is 15 residues. Germline V lookup: CDR1 MNHEY, CDR2 SVGEGT. CDR3 DNA: TGTGCCAGCAGTGACCTCCAGGGTGGCAATCAGCCCCAGCATTTT. It encodes CASSDLQGGNQPQHF.

The J gene is TRBJ2-7, the V gene TRBV2; 8 bases are shared with TRBD2. CDR1 and CDR2 from the germline V gene are SNHLY and FYNNEI. Unmatched junction bases numbered 5, after V lost 4 bases and J lost 3 bases. CDR3 length: 14 residues. CDR3 DNA: TGTGCCAGCAGTGTGGCGGGGGGCCGCTACGAGCAGTACGTC. It specifies CASSVAGGRYEQYV.

The chain joins TRBV7-8 to TRBJ1-3, with D possibly TRBD1 on 6 matching bases. From germline, CDR1 is SGHVS and CDR2 FQNEAQ. The CDR3 has 15 residues. Trimming left V 1 base short and J 4 bases short, with 11 bases between. CDR3 amino acids: CASSLVAGVGNTIYF. The CDR3 DNA sequence: TGTGCCAGCAGCTTAGTGGCAGGGGTAGGAAACACCATATATTTT.

This rearrangement joins TRBV5-1 to TRBJ1-3; possible D gene TRBD1, 5 bases. Germline V gene data show CDR1 as SGHRS and CDR2 as YFSETQ. Trimming left V 3 bases short and J 0 bases short, with 13 bases between. The CDR3 sequence is 16 residues long. In nucleotides, the CDR3 is TGCGCCAGCAGCTCGGGACTTACTTACTCTGGAAACACCATATATTTT. It codes for CASSSGLTYSGNTIYF.

This chain connects TRBV9 to TRBJ1-6, with D possibly being TRBD1 (5 bases). Germline V CDR1 and CDR2: SGDLS, YYNGEE. Trimming removed 0 bases from V and 7 bases from J, with 11 bases in between. The CDR3 is 15 amino acids. CDR3 sequence (DNA): TGTGCCAGCAGCGTAGACCCAGGGTCGAATTCACCCCTCCACTTT. Its translation: CASSVDPGSNSPLHF.

The chain recombines TRBV27 with TRBJ2-2; 9 nucleotides line up with TRBD2. From germline, CDR1 is MNHEY and CDR2 SMNVEV (reference sequence). This CDR3 contains 16 residues. The V and J ends lost 5 bases and 3 bases, in that order; junction bases with no gene match: 7. The CDR3 DNA is TGTGCCAGCAGTGCCCTAGCGGGGTTATACACCGGGGAGCTGTTTTTT. Its translation is CASSALAGLYTGELFF.

The rearrangement uses TRBV5-1 and TRBJ2-2; D might be TRBD2 (6 bases). The CDR3 totals 14 residues. With 4 bases removed from V and 2 bases from J, the gap between germline ends came to 9 bases. Germline CDR1 SGHRS, CDR2 YFSETQ. CDR3 protein: CASSLGGNTGELFF. In nucleotides, the CDR3 is TGCGCCAGCAGCCTGGGAGGAAACACCGGGGAGCTGTTTTTT.

The J gene is TRBJ2-5, the V gene TRBV7-2; D ambiguous. Germline V gene sequence: CDR1 SGHTA, CDR2 FQGNSA. The CDR3 runs 13 residues. V gave up 5 bases and J gave up 5 bases, with 12 bases separating them. CDR3 region: CASSQATRETQYF. In nucleotides, the CDR3 is TGTGCCAGCAGCCAGGCGACCCGGGAGACCCAGTACTTC.

This chain joins TRBV6-5 and TRBJ2-7; 8 nucleotides align to TRBD1. V was pared by 8 bases and J by 4 bases, with 10 bases of the junction left unmatched. The CDR3 sequence is 14 residues long. Germline values: CDR1 MNHEY, CDR2 SVGAGI. The CDR3 region has the DNA TGTGCCAGCCAGAAACAGGGGGTTGGGTACGAGCAGTACGTC. Translating gives CASQKQGVGYEQYV.

The chain uses TRBV10-1 and TRBJ1-5; TRBD1 matches 7 bases. With 9 bases clipped from V and 1 base from J, the junction kept 6 bases outside the gene matches. The CDR3 length is 14 residues. CDR1 is WNHNN, CDR2 SYGVQD, per germline (reference sequence). The chain's CDR3 is CAREGASSNQPQHF. The CDR3 DNA is TGCGCCAGGGAGGGGGCATCCAGCAATCAGCCCCAGCATTTT.

The chain uses TRBV2 and TRBJ2-5; 9 nucleotides match TRBD2. The length of the CDR3 is 13 residues. Unmatched junction bases numbered 4, after V lost 7 bases and J lost 4 bases. The germline CDR1 and CDR2 sequences are SNHLY and FYNNEI. CDR3 sequence (DNA): TGTGCCAGCAAGCGGGGGGCGGGAGAGACCCAGTACTTC. Translation: CASKRGAGETQYF. Using reference TRBV2 and TRBJ2-5 for the parts outside the CDR3, the full variable domain is EPEVTQTPSHQVTQMGQEVILRCVPISNHLYFYWYRQILGQKVEFLVSFYNNEISEKSEIFDDQFSVERPDGSNFTLKIRSTKLEDSAMYFCASKRGAGETQYFGPGTRLLVL.